The clone carrying this TCR beta chain showed up just once. Its antigen is not known. The V gene's germline CDR1 is SQVTM and CDR2 ANQGSEA. The CDR3 runs to 14 residues. V was pared by 2 bases and J by 6 bases, with 16 bases between. The data originate from a study of shared clonotypes between healthy human individuals. Repertoires were generated with immunoSEQ multiplex PCR, while TCRdb's copy carries only in-frame clones and drops some. The data hold a few million clones, with approximately 92% observed a single time. Study findings and constraints: A reduction in generation probabilities was seen for non-shared clonotypes relative to those shared by all four donors. In general, naive subsets displayed greater estimated richness than memory subsets did.

Sequencing was performed on naive CD4+ T cells sorted from blood. Subset noted: CD45RA+ positively selected. This sequence was found in a man aged 18 to 30 in good health. This rearrangement joins TRBV29-1 to TRBJ1-2; D uncertain. CDR3: CSVEFSMNPNGYTF. The CDR3 nucleotides read TGCAGCGTTGAATTTAGTATGAACCCTAATGGCTACACCTTC.